Presented here are 27 T cell receptor beta chains from one specimen sequenced in a study of T cell responses to AZD1222 COVID-19 vaccine. Some clones are missing from TCRdb's copy, which holds only in-frame ones; the method was immunoSEQ multiplex PCR. The data hold about 120,000 clones, with about 90% observed a single time. The sample consisted of peripheral blood, taken on day 0 of AZD1222 vaccination. Every receptor here comes from an adult in good health.

The chain combines TRBV3-1 (or the pseudogene TRBV3-2) with TRBJ2-7; D not resolved. V was trimmed by 0 bases and J by 3 bases, leaving 6 bases between them. The CDR3 covers 13 residues. Germline assignment: CDR1 LGHDT and CDR2 YNNKEL (reference sequence). The CDR3: CASSQEVSYEQYF. In DNA form, the CDR3 reads TGTGCCAGCAGCCAAGAGGTCAGCTACGAGCAGTACTTC.

The genes are TRBV6-5 and TRBJ1-1; D is possibly TRBD1 (5 bases). Germline CDR1 MNHEY, CDR2 SVGAGI. Trimming removed 8 bases from V and 1 base from J, with 14 bases in between. This CDR3 is 14 amino acids long. For the CDR3, the DNA is TGTGCCAGCCGGGTGGGGGGGAGGAACACTGAAGCTTTCTTT. It yields the protein CASRVGGRNTEAFF.

This rearrangement joins TRBV7-9 to TRBJ1-1, with D hard to call. V lost 5 bases and J 2 bases, leaving 15 bases between the germline ends. From germline, CDR1 is SEHNR and CDR2 FQNEAQ (reference sequence). CDR3 size: 15 residues. Written as DNA, the CDR3 is TGTGCCAGCAGCCGATCCATCAGTCTAAACACTGAAGCTTTCTTT. Its protein is CASSRSISLNTEAFF.

The chain carries TRBV28 and TRBJ2-2; 7 bases are shared with TRBD1. The CDR3 contains 16 residues. Germline lookup yields CDR1 MDHEN and CDR2 SYDVKM. V was clipped by 7 bases and J by 6 bases; unmatched bases: 14. The CDR3 here is CASKTPRQGVAGELFF. The CDR3 coding sequence is TGTGCCAGCAAAACGCCGCGACAGGGAGTCGCCGGGGAGCTGTTTTTT.

The chain uses TRBV27 and TRBJ1-5; no reliable D call. There are 13 residues in the CDR3. Germline lookup yields CDR1 MNHEY and CDR2 SMNVEV (reference sequence). V was trimmed by 5 bases and J by 5 bases, leaving 10 bases between them. CDR3 sequence (DNA): TGTGCCAGCAGTCACGGGCCCTATCAGCCCCAGCATTTT. Protein: CASSHGPYQPQHF.

The chain has TRBV2 and TRBJ1-5; D perhaps matches TRBD1 (5 bases). The germline gives CDR1 SNHLY, CDR2 FYNNEI. Trimming cost V 4 bases and J 2 bases, with 9 bases left between them. CDR3 length: 14 residues. CDR3 sequence reads: CASSALQGNQPQHF. CDR3 sequence (DNA): TGTGCCAGCAGTGCCCTACAGGGCAATCAGCCCCAGCATTTT.

The chain couples TRBV11-2 to TRBJ2-3; possibly TRBD2 for D (5 bases). The CDR3 extends over 18 amino acids. Germline CDR1 is SGHAT and CDR2 is FQNNGV. Trimming pared 0 bases from V and 0 bases from J, leaving 16 bases between. Written as DNA, the CDR3 is TGTGCCAGCAGCTTAGACTCCGCTTTGAGCGGTAGCACAGATACGCAGTATTTT. This codes for CASSLDSALSGSTDTQYF.

The chain uses TRBV19 and TRBJ1-1; possibly TRBD1 for D (6 bases). Germline values: CDR1 LNHDA, CDR2 SQIVND (reference sequence). V was trimmed by 0 bases and J by 6 bases, leaving 20 bases between them. CDR3 length: 17 residues. CDR3 residues: CASSIDPPGTQGSEAFF. The CDR3 bases are TGTGCCAGTAGTATAGACCCCCCGGGCACCCAGGGGTCTGAAGCTTTCTTT.

The V call is TRBV5-8, the J call TRBJ2-7; D might be TRBD2 (5 bases). CDR1 and CDR2 (germline): SGHTS, YDEGEE. This CDR3 spans 16 amino acids. Trimming took off 4 bases at V and 0 bases at J, with 17 bases between the two ends. The DNA for the CDR3 is TGTGCCAGCAGCCCCCCCGGGGTAAGGGTCTCCTACGAGCAGTACTTC. Translating gives CASSPPGVRVSYEQYF.

This chain links TRBV6-4 with TRBJ2-2; D is unresolved. The V end was cut by 11 bases, the J end by 2 bases, with 15 bases between. Germline V gene lookup returns CDR1 MRHNA and CDR2 SNTAGT. The CDR3 is 14 residues long. The CDR3 nucleotides are TGTGCCCTCGGTGGCAGCCTTAACACCGGGGAGCTGTTTTTT. Protein product: CALGGSLNTGELFF.

The chain is built from TRBV19 and TRBJ2-7; TRBD1 is a possible D gene (5 bases). The V gene lost 6 bases and the J gene lost 4 bases, with 13 bases spanning the gap. The CDR3 is 13 amino acids. In germline, CDR1 is LNHDA, CDR2 SQIVND (reference sequence). Here the CDR3 DNA reads TGTGCCAGTAGGGGCGAGACAGTTTACGAGCAGTACTTC. Translating gives CASRGETVYEQYF.

V and J are TRBV5-1 and TRBJ1-4; D might be TRBD1 (5 bases). Germline CDR1 SGHRS, CDR2 YFSETQ. The CDR3 is 17 amino acids. V shed 2 bases and J shed 0 bases, with 14 bases lying between them. CDR3 protein: CASSFAGGFATNEKLFF. Written as DNA, the CDR3 is TGCGCCAGCAGCTTCGCCGGGGGGTTTGCAACTAATGAAAAACTGTTTTTT.

This rearrangement joins TRBV9 to TRBJ1-2; TRBD1 aligns across 8 bases. The CDR3 runs 18 residues. The V segment lost 4 bases and the J segment 4 bases; nucleotides outside the gene matches: 18. Germline V CDR1 and CDR2: SGDLS, YYNGEE. For the CDR3, the DNA is TGTGCCAGCAGCTCCGACCTTGGGGCAGGGGGCATCGGCTATGGCTACACCTTC. Protein product: CASSSDLGAGGIGYGYTF.

V and J are TRBV28 and TRBJ2-7; D tentatively fits TRBD1 or TRBD2 (5 bases each). The germline V and J ends were trimmed by 0 bases and 2 bases, with 8 bases remaining between them. The CDR3 length is 14 residues. CDR1 MDHEN and CDR2 SYDVKM come from the germline V gene. DNA of the CDR3: TGTGCCAGCAGTTTATGGCAGGGAGCCTACGAGCAGTACTTC. Translated: CASSLWQGAYEQYF.

The chain employs TRBV27 and TRBJ2-5; D is ambiguous. This CDR3 has 14 residues. The germline gives CDR1 MNHEY, CDR2 SMNVEV (reference sequence). Deletions cut 4 bases from V and 4 bases from J, with 13 bases between. DNA of the CDR3: TGTGCCAGCAGTTCTGGGGTATTTGGAGAGACCCAGTACTTC. Translated, it gives CASSSGVFGETQYF.

This clone appeared once. This chain links TRBV6-5 with TRBJ1-5, with D hard to call. Deletions cut 2 bases from V and 3 bases from J, with 11 bases between. From germline, CDR1 is MNHEY and CDR2 SVGAGI. The CDR3 spans 15 residues. The CDR3 region is CASSYDQAPNQPQHF. The DNA for the CDR3 is TGTGCCAGCAGTTACGATCAGGCTCCCAATCAGCCCCAGCATTTT.

A remark on this clone: This sample includes further DNA sequences coding for the same CDR3. The V gene is TRBV29-1, the J gene TRBJ1-1; D remains unclear. The germline CDR1 and CDR2 sequences are SQVTM and ANQGSEA. V shed 1 base and J shed 0 bases, with 6 bases lying between them. This CDR3 spans 13 amino acids. The CDR3 DNA reads TGCAGCGTTGAAGGCAGATTGAACACTGAAGCTTTCTTT. Translating gives CSVEGRLNTEAFF.

This clone was observed a few times. This rearrangement joins TRBV4-1 to TRBJ1-3; D is unclear. Trimming cost V 3 bases and J 1 base, with 13 bases left between them. CDR1 MGHRA and CDR2 YSYEKL come from the germline V gene. The CDR3 sequence is 16 residues long. Written as DNA, the CDR3 is TGCGCCAGCAGCCAGGGGTGGACGGGATCTGGAAACACCATATATTTT. This sequence encodes CASSQGWTGSGNTIYF.

The chain joins TRBV5-1 to TRBJ2-2; D gene unclear. Germline-derived CDR1 and CDR2 are SGHRS and YFSETQ. CDR3 size: 14 residues. V dropped 0 bases and J dropped 2 bases, with 5 bases sitting between them. The CDR3 sequence: CASSLGYNTGELFF. The CDR3, as DNA: TGCGCCAGCAGCTTGGGGTATAACACCGGGGAGCTGTTTTTT.

Only one count was recorded for this clone. The chain couples TRBV7-8 to TRBJ1-2, with D hard to call. Germline-derived CDR1 and CDR2 are SGHVS and FQNEAQ. The CDR3 covers 11 residues. Trimming stripped 0 bases from V and 7 bases from J, with 3 bases between. CDR3 sequence reads: CASSLAGGYTF. The DNA of the CDR3 is TGTGCCAGCAGCTTAGCGGGTGGCTACACCTTC.

The chain carries TRBV25-1 and TRBJ2-2; the D is unclear. The CDR3 runs 14 residues. Deletions cut 3 bases from V and 8 bases from J, with 13 bases between. In germline, CDR1 is MGHDK, CDR2 SYGVNS. In DNA form, the CDR3 reads TGTGCCAGCAGTGACCCTTCCGACGCAGGGGAGCTGTTTTTT. The encoded protein is CASSDPSDAGELFF.

The V call is TRBV7-9, the J call TRBJ2-5; possible D gene TRBD2, 6 bases. The CDR3 extends over 16 amino acids. V lost 2 bases to trimming and J lost 4 bases, with 17 bases between them. Germline V lookup: CDR1 SEHNR, CDR2 FQNEAQ (reference sequence). CDR3 amino acids: CASSLPIRTNSETQYF. The CDR3 DNA is TGTGCCAGCAGCTTACCGATTCGGACTAACTCAGAGACCCAGTACTTC. The whole variable domain, filled in from reference TRBV7-9 and TRBJ2-5, reads DTGVSQNPRHKITKRGQNVTFRCDPISEHNRLYWYRQTLGQGPEFLTYFQNEAQLEKSRLLSDRFSAERPKGSFSTLEIQRTEQGDSAMYLCASSLPIRTNSETQYFGPGTRLLVL.

The chain couples TRBV30 to TRBJ1-4; D is ambiguous. The CDR3 extends over 16 amino acids. V lost 2 bases and J lost 0, with 13 bases in between. From germline, CDR1 is GTSNPN and CDR2 SVGIG (reference sequence). CDR3 sequence: CAWSQDYTTTNEKLFF. The CDR3 bases are TGTGCCTGGAGTCAAGATTATACCACAACTAATGAAAAACTGTTTTTT.

The genes are TRBV28 and TRBJ2-1; 10 bases line up with TRBD2. This CDR3 contains 16 residues. The V gene's germline CDR1 is MDHEN and CDR2 SYDVKM. J was trimmed by 4 bases and V by 2 bases; bases with no gene match: 5. The CDR3 sequence: CASSLTPSGSYNEQFF. The DNA for the CDR3 is TGTGCCAGCAGTTTAACCCCTAGCGGGAGTTACAATGAGCAGTTCTTC.

The chain carries TRBV4-1 and TRBJ1-1; a possible D gene is TRBD1 (5 bases). Trimming pared 5 bases from V and 0 bases from J, leaving 10 bases between. Germline assignment: CDR1 MGHRA and CDR2 YSYEKL. This CDR3 is built from 14 residues. This CDR3 reads CASSIGTVNTEAFF. The DNA of the CDR3 is TGCGCCAGCAGCATCGGGACGGTGAACACTGAAGCTTTCTTT.

V gene TRBV5-1 combines with J gene TRBJ2-5; the match to TRBD2 covers 7 bases. V lost 2 bases to trimming and J lost 4 bases; unmatched junction nucleotides: 8. CDR1 and CDR2 (germline): SGHRS, YFSETQ. This CDR3 spans 15 amino acids. In DNA, the CDR3 is TGCGCCAGCAGCTTAATAACTAGCGATGGAGAGACCCAGTACTTC. Amino acid sequence: CASSLITSDGETQYF.

The rearrangement links TRBV28 to TRBJ1-3; 7 positions match TRBD1. Per germline, CDR1 MDHEN and CDR2 SYDVKM. V trimming: 5 bases; J trimming: 0 bases; junction bases outside the gene matches: 4. This CDR3 comprises 15 residues. The CDR3 DNA reads TGTGCCAGCAGTCCACAGGGGAACTCTGGAAACACCATATATTTT. Translation gives CASSPQGNSGNTIYF.